The entry below gives a single TCR beta chain sequence along with its context. The target antigen is unknown. This entry belongs to a study of T cell repertoires in cytomegalovirus infection. Turning to the study itself: Through public TCR beta signatures, both CMV infection and matching HLA type were indicated.

In TCRdb, the reads were re-called with MiXCR into one record per CDR3 protein. The repertoire has nearly 650,000 distinct CDR3 sequences, roughly a quarter of them found once; the top ten carry less than 10%. Study-wide results and caveats: HLA-C-restricted CMV clonotypes gave the most frequent clonotype in two of eight donors. Public TCR beta family frequency separated CMV-and-HLA carriers, including in an independent cohort.

The V gene lost 10 bases and the J gene lost 4 bases, with 16 bases spanning the gap. The V gene's germline CDR1 is LGHNT and CDR2 FRNRAP. This CDR3 is 14 amino acids long. The sample comprised CD8+ T cells from PBMCs. The gene calls are TRBV12-5 and TRBJ1-4; D gene uncertain. The TCR comes from a human donor in good health (CMV status not recorded). Some clones in this sample may be carry-over from other donors' samples. CDR3 loop: CATAGLANNEKLFF. Here the CDR3 DNA reads TGTGCTACCGCCGGACTAGCTAATAATGAAAAACTGTTTTTT.